The 20 T cell receptor beta chains below all came from one sample that was sequenced in a study of T-cell reconstitution after alpha-beta-depleted transplantation in children. Unique molecular identifiers were built into the TCRbeta library. TCRdb fed the PCR reads into MiXCR, producing one record per CDR3 protein. The sample carries a few hundred thousand distinct CDR3 sequences, around 16% recorded once. The sample was PBMCs from the stem cell graft donor, taken from the stem cell graft. The receptors were gathered from a human donor who donated a stem cell graft to a child with acute lymphoblastic leukemia.

The chain links TRBV3-1 to TRBJ1-5, with TRBD1 as a possible D gene (6 bases). V was shortened by 3 bases and J by 6 bases, with 12 bases between the two germline ends. Germline V CDR1 and CDR2: LGHDT, YNNKEL (reference sequence). CDR3 size: 14 residues. CDR3: CASSQGGLGQPQHF. CDR3 DNA sequence: TGTGCCAGCAGCCAGGGGGGGCTTGGTCAGCCCCAGCATTTT.

This clonotype was counted only a few times. The chain links TRBV6-1 to TRBJ1-2; TRBD1 matches 11 bases. This CDR3 contains 15 residues. From germline, CDR1 is MNHNS and CDR2 SASEGT. With V trimmed by 5 bases and J by 2 bases, 4 bases remained unmatched. CDR3 coding DNA: TGTGCCAGCAGTAGGGACAGGGGGGACAACTATGGCTACACCTTC. This sequence encodes CASSRDRGDNYGYTF.

V and J are TRBV11-1 and TRBJ2-1; TRBD2 matches 13 bases. V was pared by 0 bases and J by 5 bases, with 7 bases of the junction left unmatched. The CDR3 covers 18 residues. Germline V gene lookup returns CDR1 SGHAT and CDR2 FQDESV (reference sequence). As DNA, the CDR3 is TGTGCCAGCAGCTTAGCCGGGACTAGCGGGATGTACCACAATGAGCAGTTCTTC. Residues: CASSLAGTSGMYHNEQFF.

The rearrangement links TRBV7-9 to TRBJ2-2, with D perhaps matching TRBD2 (6 bases). The CDR3 is 13 amino acids. CDR1 SEHNR and CDR2 FQNEAQ come from the germline V gene (reference sequence). Trimming pared 5 bases from V and 5 bases from J, leaving 9 bases between. The DNA for the CDR3 is TGTGCCAGCAGCGCTGGGAGGACCGGGGAGCTGTTTTTT. The encoded protein is CASSAGRTGELFF.

The gene calls are TRBV12-3 or TRBV12-4 and TRBJ2-7; D is undetermined. CDR3 length equals 15 residues. Trimming took off 6 bases at V and 6 bases at J, with 21 bases between the two ends. Here the CDR3 DNA reads TGTGCCAGCAGCCCTATATCTCTTACGCCGTCCGAGCAGTACTTC. It encodes CASSPISLTPSEQYF.

The table lists this clonotype with many counts. The germline gene is not matched at one end of the junction; a read error may be the cause. The chain couples TRBV7-9 to TRBJ2-1; 7 bases fit TRBD1. This CDR3 is 15 amino acids long. CDR1 and CDR2 (germline): SEHNR, FQNEAQ (reference sequence). The CDR3 DNA reads TGCGCCAGCAGCTTGGTGGCAGGGGGATACAATGAGCAGTTCTTC. It translates to CASSLVAGGYNEQFF. Full variable domain (remainder filled in from reference TRBV7-9 and TRBJ2-1): DTGVSQNPRHKITKRGQNVTFRCDPISEHNRLYWYRQTLGQGPEFLTYFQNEAQLEKSRLLSDRFSAERPKGSFSTLEIQRTEQGDSAMYLCASSLVAGGYNEQFFGPGTRLTVL.

In this sample, this clonotype turned up many times. V is TRBV5-1 and J is TRBJ1-5; D gene uncertain. Deletions cut 0 bases from V and 2 bases from J, with 12 bases between. There are 16 residues in the CDR3. Germline CDR1 SGHRS, CDR2 YFSETQ. CDR3 in DNA: TGCGCCAGCAGCTTGGGTCTAATCGAAGGCAATCAGCCCCAGCATTTT. It yields the protein CASSLGLIEGNQPQHF.

This clonotype was found a few times. The chain has TRBV2 and TRBJ2-1; D is perhaps TRBD2 (6 bases). The CDR3 is 15 amino acids. Per the germline V gene, CDR1 is SNHLY and CDR2 is FYNNEI. V was pared by 0 bases and J by 5 bases, with 11 bases between. CDR3 in amino acids: CASSEARDSDNEQFF. CDR3 sequence (DNA): TGTGCCAGCAGTGAAGCCCGGGACTCAGACAATGAGCAGTTCTTC.

The chain links TRBV5-1 to TRBJ2-1, with TRBD2 as a possible D gene (6 bases). The V gene lost 2 bases and the J gene lost 6 bases, with 18 bases spanning the gap. The CDR3 totals 16 residues. CDR1 SGHRS and CDR2 YFSETQ come from the germline V gene. This chain's CDR3 is CASSFGPRGSVNEQFF. Written as DNA, the CDR3 is TGCGCCAGCAGCTTTGGACCTCGGGGGTCTGTCAATGAGCAGTTCTTC.

The V call is TRBV4-2, the J call TRBJ1-2, with 11 bases lining up with TRBD1. V lost 0 bases to trimming and J lost 5 bases; unmatched junction nucleotides: 5. This CDR3 comprises 16 residues. The germline gives CDR1 LGHNA, CDR2 YNFKEQ. In DNA, the CDR3 is TGTGCCAGCAGCCAAGATGGGACAGGGGGAATTTATGGCTACACCTTC. Its translation: CASSQDGTGGIYGYTF.

The rearrangement links TRBV12-3 or TRBV12-4 to TRBJ2-7; either TRBD1 or TRBD2 may fit D (5 bases each). Trimming shortened V by 3 bases and J by 7 bases, and 16 bases separated the two germline ends. The length of the CDR3 is 14 residues. The CDR3 is CASSFWGSIKEQYF. The CDR3 DNA reads TGTGCCAGCAGTTTCTGGGGGAGTATTAAAGAGCAGTACTTC.

This clonotype appeared many times. The chain employs TRBV27 and TRBJ2-7; weak D call: TRBD2 (5 bases). This CDR3 is built from 12 residues. The germline V gene has CDR1 MNHEY and CDR2 SMNVEV (reference sequence). Trimming removed 3 bases from V and 5 bases from J, with 8 bases in between. The CDR3 loop reads CASSLGGHEQYF. The DNA for the CDR3 is TGTGCCAGCAGTTTGGGCGGGCACGAGCAGTACTTC.

The chain uses TRBV6-9 and TRBJ1-2; 10 nucleotides match TRBD1. The V gene end was trimmed by 4 bases and the J gene end by 2 bases; junction bases not matched to a gene: 7. The CDR3 spans 16 residues. Germline CDR1 is MNHGY and CDR2 is SVAAGI. The chain's CDR3 is CASSFGQGVSNYGYTF. CDR3 nucleotides: TGTGCCAGCAGTTTCGGACAGGGGGTCTCGAACTATGGCTACACCTTC.

The rearrangement uses TRBV5-6 and TRBJ1-1; D is uncertain. Trimming took off 2 bases at V and 8 bases at J, with 16 bases between the two ends. This CDR3 is 14 amino acids long. In germline, CDR1 is SGHDT, CDR2 YYEEEE. This chain's CDR3 is CASSLGQTRPEAFF. CDR3 nucleotide sequence: TGTGCCAGCAGCTTAGGGCAGACTCGACCCGAAGCTTTCTTT.

J is TRBJ1-1 and V is TRBV12-3 or TRBV12-4; D call uncertain. V was shortened by 6 bases and J by 1 base, with 15 bases between the two germline ends. The CDR3 sequence is 15 residues long. Here the CDR3 DNA reads TGTGCCAGCAGCCTCCTTGGGGTCAGGAACACTGAAGCTTTCTTT. Protein product: CASSLLGVRNTEAFF.

Many counts were recorded for this clonotype. Sequence at one end of the junction differs from germline and may be a read error. This rearrangement joins TRBV5-1 to TRBJ2-5; tentatively, D is TRBD1 or TRBD2 (6 bases each). This CDR3 comprises 14 residues. The germline CDR1 and CDR2 sequences are SGHRS and YFSETQ. CDR3 protein: CASSLAAGEETQYF. Written as DNA, the CDR3 is TGTGCCAGCAGCTTAGCGGCAGGGGAAGAGACCCAGTACTTC.

This clonotype was seen only a few times. CDR3 loop: CASRDTSLATGELFF. Here the CDR3 DNA reads TGCGCCAGCCGCGATACTAGTTTGGCCACCGGGGAGCTGTTTTTT. V usage is TRBV5-1 and J usage is TRBJ2-2, with a weak D call TRBD2 (5 bases). V dropped 7 bases and J dropped 4 bases, with 17 bases sitting between them. Germline V gene sequence: CDR1 SGHRS, CDR2 YFSETQ. The CDR3 extends over 15 amino acids.

The sample holds a few counts of this clonotype. The V call is TRBV25-1, the J call TRBJ2-3; 7 bases fit TRBD2. Germline loops: CDR1 MGHDK, CDR2 SYGVNS. J was trimmed by 3 bases and V by 8 bases; bases with no gene match: 8. The length of the CDR3 is 14 residues. The CDR3 reads CASGQGRETDTQYF. The CDR3 nucleotides are TGTGCCAGCGGTCAAGGGCGGGAGACAGATACGCAGTATTTT.

This clonotype was seen only a few times. The chain uses TRBV25-1 and TRBJ2-7; perhaps TRBD2 as D (5 bases). The germline V gene encodes CDR1 MGHDK and CDR2 SYGVNS. This CDR3 spans 16 amino acids. With 1 base removed from V and 1 base from J, the gap between germline ends came to 14 bases. The CDR3 region has the DNA TGTGCCAGCAGTGAATCTCGCGGGTGGGTTTCCTACGAGCAGTACTTC. Protein: CASSESRGWVSYEQYF.

This clonotype showed up just once. This chain links TRBV10-3 with TRBJ1-2; TRBD1 is a possible D gene (6 bases). From germline, CDR1 is ENHRY and CDR2 SYGVKD. V was pared by 0 bases and J by 2 bases, with 13 bases between. The CDR3 sequence is 16 residues long. The CDR3 spells CAISESPPTGNYGYTF. As DNA, the CDR3 is TGTGCCATCAGTGAGTCCCCCCCCACAGGGAACTATGGCTACACCTTC.